A selection of T cell receptor beta chains follows, all from one sample in a study of blood T cell repertoires in COVID-19. Assay used: immunoSEQ multiplex PCR; TCRdb lists only in-frame clones, some missing. The sample has 50,000 to 75,000 clones; about 88% are singletons. Material for sequencing was peripheral blood. Every receptor here comes from a woman between 45 and 65 years old with active or convalescent COVID-19. Both conserved end residues are part of each CDR3. Fields, in order: V gene, clone size, D gene, J gene, CDR3 protein, CDR3 DNA. D genes are given only for firm matches. The size entry is marked missing in some rows and otherwise reads once, few, many or a size class.

TRBV18	NA	TRBD1	TRBJ2-5	CASSRNRGETQYF	TGTGCCAGCTCACGAAACAGGGGAGAGACCCAGTACTTC
TRBV9	few	NA	TRBJ2-3	CASSVGGWGTDTQYF	TGTGCCAGCAGCGTAGGAGGGTGGGGCACAGATACGCAGTATTTT
TRBV25-1	NA	NA	TRBJ2-1	CASQSVSSYNEQFF	TGTGCCAGCCAAAGTGTGAGCTCCTACAATGAGCAGTTCTTC
TRBV11-2	NA	TRBD1	TRBJ2-7	CASSPRDRLYEQYF	TGTGCCAGCAGCCCCCGGGACAGATTATACGAGCAGTACTTC
TRBV19	NA	NA	TRBJ1-1	CASSSSRPERGLHTEAFF	TGTGCCAGTAGTTCTAGCCGACCGGAGCGGGGCCTCCACACTGAAGCTTTCTTT
TRBV5-1	many	NA	TRBJ1-1	CASSGGYTEAFF	TGCGCCAGCAGCGGAGGGTACACTGAAGCTTTCTTT
TRBV2	NA	TRBD2	TRBJ2-7	CASSERTSGFYEQYF	TGTGCCAGCAGTGAAAGGACTAGCGGTTTCTACGAGCAGTACTTC
TRBV5-3	NA	TRBD1	TRBJ1-4	CARSLPSGGTEINEKLFF	TGTGCCAGAAGCTTGCCCTCCGGCGGGACAGAAATCAATGAAAAACTGTTTTTT
TRBV19	NA	NA	TRBJ2-1	CASSISHQRGSYNEQFF	TGTGCCAGTAGTATCTCCCACCAGCGCGGGTCCTACAATGAGCAGTTCTTC
TRBV18	NA	TRBD1	TRBJ1-1	CASSPMWGTGQNTEAFF	TGTGCCAGCTCACCAATGTGGGGGACAGGACAGAACACTGAAGCTTTCTTT
TRBV5-1	NA	NA	TRBJ2-5	CASWRETQYF	TGCGCCAGCTGGAGGGAGACCCAGTACTTC
TRBV20-1	NA	NA	TRBJ2-7	CSASITSAYEQYF	TGCAGTGCTAGTATTACATCAGCCTACGAGCAGTACTTC
TRBV19	once	TRBD2	TRBJ2-1	CASTHRGRGGHNEQFF	TGTGCCAGTACTCATCGAGGGAGGGGTGGGCACAATGAGCAGTTCTTC
TRBV27	NA	NA	TRBJ2-5	CASSWDNQETQYF	TGTGCCAGCAGTTGGGACAACCAAGAGACCCAGTACTTC
TRBV9	NA	NA	TRBJ1-2	CASSPGQNYGYTF	TGTGCCAGCAGCCCTGGACAGAACTATGGCTACACCTTC
TRBV14	NA	NA	TRBJ2-1	CASSITDSGLGEQFF	TGTGCCAGCAGCATTACGGACAGTGGACTTGGGGAGCAGTTCTTC
TRBV4-1	few	NA	TRBJ2-7	CASSQAGGSYEQYF	TGCGCCAGCAGCCAAGCAGGGGGGTCCTACGAGCAGTACTTC
TRBV20-1	NA	NA	TRBJ2-1	CSASRLDYNEQFF	TGCAGTGCTAGTCGGCTAGACTACAATGAGCAGTTCTTC
TRBV5-4	NA	TRBD2	TRBJ2-4	CASSLGLARTGAKNIQYF	TGTGCCAGCAGCTTGGGACTAGCGAGGACCGGGGCCAAAAACATTCAGTACTTC
TRBV27	NA	TRBD1	TRBJ2-3	CASSLWTGGDTQYF	TGTGCCAGCAGTTTATGGACAGGGGGAGATACGCAGTATTTT
TRBV11-2	NA	NA	TRBJ2-1	CASTDSYEQFF	TGTGCCAGCACGGACAGTTATGAGCAGTTCTTC
TRBV7-3	NA	TRBD2	TRBJ2-5	CASSLMGGRETQYF	TGTGCCAGCAGCTTAATGGGGGGGAGAGAGACCCAGTACTTC
TRBV4-1	NA	TRBD2	TRBJ2-1	CAISRGASGSNEQFF	TGCGCCATCTCGCGGGGGGCTAGCGGGAGCAATGAGCAGTTCTTC
TRBV5-6	NA	NA	TRBJ2-5	CASSPTRQETQYF	TGTGCCAGCAGCCCGACTAGACAAGAGACCCAGTACTTC
TRBV7-3	NA	TRBD1	TRBJ1-6	CASSFRTGGVSPLHF	TGTGCCAGCAGCTTTCGGACAGGGGGAGTCTCACCCCTCCACTTT
TRBV5-8	NA	NA	TRBJ1-5	CASSLYSNQPQHF	TGTGCCAGCAGCTTATATAGCAATCAGCCCCAGCATTTT
TRBV7-9	NA	TRBD1	TRBJ1-2	CASSLADRGFGGYTF	TGTGCCAGCAGCTTAGCGGACAGGGGGTTTGGGGGCTACACCTTC
TRBV10-1	once	TRBD2	TRBJ2-4	CASSESNIAGGNIQYF	TGCGCCAGCAGTGAGTCGAATATAGCGGGAGGAAACATTCAGTACTTC
TRBV6-6	NA	NA	TRBJ2-5	CASSYSATQTQETQYF	TGTGCCAGCAGTTACTCGGCGACACAAACGCAAGAGACCCAGTACTTC
TRBV14	once	NA	TRBJ2-7	CASSQDSSLEQYF	TGTGCCAGCAGCCAAGACTCTTCCCTGGAGCAGTACTTC
TRBV27	NA	TRBD2	TRBJ2-1	CASSRGSSYNEQFF	TGTGCCAGCAGTCGCGGGAGCTCCTACAATGAGCAGTTCTTC
TRBV20-1	NA	TRBD1	TRBJ1-1	CSALDRDAFF	TGCAGTGCTTTGGACAGGGATGCTTTCTTT
TRBV3-1/TRBV3-2	NA	NA	TRBJ1-2	CASSQEIAGLDGYTF	TGTGCCAGCAGCCAAGAAATAGCGGGGCTTGATGGCTACACCTTC
TRBV11-2	NA	NA	TRBJ2-5	CASTRAETQYF	TGTGCCAGCACACGTGCGGAGACCCAGTACTTC
TRBV5-1	NA	TRBD2	TRBJ2-1	CASSLQREIDEQFF	TGCGCCAGCAGCTTGCAGCGGGAGATCGATGAGCAGTTCTTC
TRBV29-1	NA	TRBD1	TRBJ1-2	CSVGTGDLHGYTF	TGCAGCGTTGGGACAGGGGATCTTCATGGCTACACCTTC
TRBV6-5	NA	NA	TRBJ2-1	CASSFDSGAANEQFF	TGTGCCAGCAGTTTTGATAGCGGAGCTGCCAATGAGCAGTTCTTC
TRBV10-2	NA	TRBD2	TRBJ2-3	CASSEGWGGTDTQYF	TGCGCCAGCAGTGAGGGCTGGGGGGGGACAGATACGCAGTATTTT
TRBV5-1	NA	TRBD1	TRBJ1-2	CASSLEGQGDYGYTF	TGCGCCAGCAGCTTGGAGGGACAGGGGGACTATGGCTACACCTTC
TRBV30	NA	TRBD2	TRBJ2-7	CAWRGTSGSYEQYF	TGTGCCTGGAGGGGAACTAGCGGGAGTTACGAGCAGTACTTC
TRBV11-2	NA	TRBD2	TRBJ2-7	CASSLASGLPGEQYF	TGTGCCAGCAGCTTAGCTAGCGGGTTACCCGGGGAGCAGTACTTC
TRBV27	NA	NA	TRBJ1-6	CASSFRGYEGIYNSPLHF	TGTGCCAGCAGTTTCCGGGGTTATGAGGGAATCTATAATTCACCCCTCCACTTT
TRBV29-1	NA	NA	TRBJ2-1	CSVGGGEWNEQFF	TGCAGCGTTGGTGGAGGGGAGTGGAATGAGCAGTTCTTC